This T cell receptor beta chain was documented in a study of blood T cell repertoires in COVID-19 (dated by TCRdb to 2020 to 2021). Some background on the complete study: Samples covering the acute and convalescent phases of COVID-19 were provided by collaborators in the United States, Italy and Spain. The material from the prospective study consisted of cDNA or gDNA derived from T cells, B-cell-depleted T cells, or PBMCs. Subjects who had been exposed to COVID-19, were actively infected with it, or had recovered from it provided the deeply sampled blood TCRbeta repertoires that made up the dataset. The repertoires were released in a freely available public database meant as a resource for research on the immune response to SARS-CoV-2. Samples came from the ongoing ImmuneRACE study (first 160 participants) plus 1,254 subjects from 6 global collaborators. The sample metadata nearly always contained a de-identified subject ID, COVID-19 status, age in years and sex. Where HLA class I and class II types were available, the types were taken from metadata supplied by the sample provider, not from assay-based typing. What the study reported, not specific to this receptor: The amount of clinical and demographic metadata varied by source and participant and was provided uncurated.

One collaborating source in Seattle enrolled patients while the patients were actively infected and followed the patients over time throughout the course of disease. Whole blood was collected in K2EDTA tubes by collaborating institutions according to the institutions' own protocols. For TCRbeta analysis, collaborator samples were shipped as frozen whole blood, as isolated PBMCs, or as DNA extracted from either sample type. With regard to this clone: There is no known antigen for this receptor. There are no base qualities to consult, and no much larger clone falls within one base.

The CDR3 spans 15 residues, from the cysteine through the phenylalanine. Only CDR3 DNA remains: 45 bases, in frame from the first base. CDR1 SGHRS and CDR2 YFSETQ were looked up in the germline V gene. The V end gives up 4 bases and the J end 4 bases, leaving 8 bases in the junction not matched to a gene. TCRbeta CDR3 regions were amplified from genomic DNA by means of the immunoSEQ Assay, a bias-controlled multiplex PCR. In the paper's pipeline: Within the assay, amplification of reference gene primers was used to estimate how many nucleated cells each sample contained. To quantify the absolute abundance of each unique TCRbeta CDR3 rearrangement, sequence reads were collapsed and filtered. For each sample, productive Simpson clonality was calculated by taking the square root of Simpson's diversity index across productive rearrangements. As stored in TCRdb, this immuneACCESS dataset retains in-frame rearrangements with V and J assigned. A fraction of the clones does not appear; measured against another copy, unresolved V genes explain less than half of the discrepancy, and the remainder lacks a known reason. The D gene and trimming were derived from the DNA, and the V and J assignments and clone size from that table. The sample has around 260,000 clones on record, roughly four fifths of them singletons. Together, the top ten hold 15% to 18% of the sample.

The rearrangement joined TRBV5-1 to TRBJ2-5; 9 bases in between match TRBD1. The TCR comes from a person aged 70 to 85 with COVID-19, enrolled during active disease. The sequenced material came from peripheral blood. The CDR3 in this case is CASSPIIQGAETQYF. At the DNA level, the sequence is TGCGCCAGCAGCCCCATAATACAGGGGGCAGAGACCCAGTACTTC.